This paragraph covers one TCR beta chain sequence. The germline V gene has CDR1 MGHRA and CDR2 YSYEKL. The CDR3 loop spans 16 amino acids. V was shortened by 1 base and J by 6 bases, with 13 bases between the two germline ends. The repertoire was sequenced with immunoSEQ multiplex PCR; TCRdb's copy has only in-frame clones and lacks some. This table holds 110,000 or so clones, about 88% found once. This sample is drawn from a study of blood T cell repertoires in COVID-19. The sequenced sample consisted of peripheral blood. The chain uses TRBV4-1 and TRBJ1-6, with D tentatively TRBD1 (5 bases). The clonotype was recovered from a woman in her seventies who had recovered from COVID-19. Written as DNA, the CDR3 is TGCGCCAGCAGCCAAGGGCAGGGTTTTACTAATTCACCCCTCCACTTT. This translates into CASSQGQGFTNSPLHF.